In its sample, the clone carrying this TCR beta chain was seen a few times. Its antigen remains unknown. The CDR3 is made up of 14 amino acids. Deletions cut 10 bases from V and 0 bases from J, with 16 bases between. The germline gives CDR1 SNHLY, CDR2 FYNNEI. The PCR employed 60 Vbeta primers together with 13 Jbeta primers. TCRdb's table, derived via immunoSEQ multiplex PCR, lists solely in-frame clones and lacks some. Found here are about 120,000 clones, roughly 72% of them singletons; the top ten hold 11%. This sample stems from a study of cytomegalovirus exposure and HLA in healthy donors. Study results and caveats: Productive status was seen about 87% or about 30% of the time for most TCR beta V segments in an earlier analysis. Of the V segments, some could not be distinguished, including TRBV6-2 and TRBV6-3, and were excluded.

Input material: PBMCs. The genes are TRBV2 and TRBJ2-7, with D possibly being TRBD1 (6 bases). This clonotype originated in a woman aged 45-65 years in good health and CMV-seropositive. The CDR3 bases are TGTGCCACGGCAGGGGAACGCAGCTCCTACGAGCAGTACTTC. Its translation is CATAGERSSYEQYF.